This TCR beta chain originates from a study of cytomegalovirus exposure and HLA in healthy donors. PCR used 60 Vbeta primers and 13 Jbeta primers. Clones were read by immunoSEQ multiplex PCR, and TCRdb kept only the in-frame ones, dropping some. This sample has 150,000 to 200,000 clones, with 80% to 90% found just once. As to this clone: Its antigen is unidentified.

Study-wide findings and caveats: In vitro data verified three CMV-associated chains as specific for CMV antigens. There were reportedly fewer N-insertions in an Asian-associated ancestry cluster than the approximately 630-donor mean, in a later analysis. CMV serostatus stood as the only immune exposure information on hand. Reported findings show TCR beta sequences accurately forecast HLA-A and HLA-B alleles in most subjects.

The TCR sequence derives from a man younger than 30 in good health and CMV-seropositive. Material for sequencing was PBMCs.

CDR3 sequence (DNA): TGCGCCAGCAGTGAAGCGGGGGGAATCCAAGAGACCCAGTACTTC. This translates into CASSEAGGIQETQYF. The gene calls are TRBV10-1 and TRBJ2-5, with 9 bases matching TRBD2. The CDR3 is made up of 15 amino acids. V lost 3 bases and J lost 1; bases outside the gene matches: 3. CDR1 and CDR2 (germline): WNHNN, SYGVQD (reference sequence).